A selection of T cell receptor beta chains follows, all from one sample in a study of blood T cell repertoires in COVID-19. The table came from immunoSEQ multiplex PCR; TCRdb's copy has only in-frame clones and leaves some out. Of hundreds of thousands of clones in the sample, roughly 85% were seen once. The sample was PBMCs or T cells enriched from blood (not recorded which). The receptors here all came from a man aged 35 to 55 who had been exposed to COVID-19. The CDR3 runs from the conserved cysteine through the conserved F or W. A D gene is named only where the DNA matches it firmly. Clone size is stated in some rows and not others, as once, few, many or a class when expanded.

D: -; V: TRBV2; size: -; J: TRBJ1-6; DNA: TGTGCCAGCAGTGTTACGAGGCCAGCGAATTCACCCCTCCACTTT; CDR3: CASSVTRPANSPLHF
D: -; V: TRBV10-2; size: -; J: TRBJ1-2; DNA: TGCGCCAGCCGGGGGGGTGGTCGTGGCTACACCTTC; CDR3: CASRGGGRGYTF
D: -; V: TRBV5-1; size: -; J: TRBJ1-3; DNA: TGCGCCAGCAGCGTCCCCGGTCGCCGAGACACCATATATTTT; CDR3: CASSVPGRRDTIYF
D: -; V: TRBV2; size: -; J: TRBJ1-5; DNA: TGTGCCAGCACCTTAAGGGCGGGGTCCAGTCAGCCCCAGCATTTT; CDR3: CASTLRAGSSQPQHF
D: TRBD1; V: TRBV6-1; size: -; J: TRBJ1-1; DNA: TGTGCCAGCAGTGAGACAGGGGGAGCTTTCTTT; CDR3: CASSETGGAFF
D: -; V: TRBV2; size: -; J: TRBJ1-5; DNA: TGTGCCAGCAGTACCTCGGGTCAGCCCCAGCATTTT; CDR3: CASSTSGQPQHF
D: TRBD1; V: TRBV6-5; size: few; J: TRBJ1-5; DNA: TGTGCCAGCAGTACAGGGGTGGGGAATCAGCCCCAGCATTTT; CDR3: CASSTGVGNQPQHF
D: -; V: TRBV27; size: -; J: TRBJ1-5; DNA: TGTGCCAGATCCACGGACAACCACCGGCCCCAGCATTTT; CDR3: CARSTDNHRPQHF
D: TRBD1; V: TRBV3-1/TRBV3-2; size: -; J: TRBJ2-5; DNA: TGTGCCAGCAGCCAAGAGGGGACAGCCCGCCAAGAGACCCAGTACTTC; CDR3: CASSQEGTARQETQYF
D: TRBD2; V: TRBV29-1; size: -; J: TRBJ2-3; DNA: TGCAGCGTTCTCGCGGGAGAAATTTTAGATACGCAGTATTTT; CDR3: CSVLAGEILDTQYF
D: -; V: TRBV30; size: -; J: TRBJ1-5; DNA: TGTGCCTGGAGTAAGTTAGAGGCAGGGATCGTACTGAGTCAGCCCCAGCATTTT; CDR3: CAWSKLEAGIVLSQPQHF
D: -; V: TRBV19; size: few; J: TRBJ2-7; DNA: TGTGCCAGTAGTATGGTGTGGCAGAATCAATACGAGCAGTACTTC; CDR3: CASSMVWQNQYEQYF
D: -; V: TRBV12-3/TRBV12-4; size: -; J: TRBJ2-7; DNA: TGTGCCAGCAGTTTTTTCCAGGGGCGAGAGCAGTACTTC; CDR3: CASSFFQGREQYF
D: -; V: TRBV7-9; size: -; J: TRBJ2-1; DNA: TGTGCCAGCAGCTTAGCCGGTTATGAGCAGTTCTTC; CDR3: CASSLAGYEQFF
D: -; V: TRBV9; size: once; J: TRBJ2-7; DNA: TGTGCCAGCAGCGCCAACAGCTACGAGCAGTACTTC; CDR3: CASSANSYEQYF
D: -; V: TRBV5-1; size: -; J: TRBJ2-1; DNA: TGCGCCAGCAGCTCCCAGGGGCAGAGCTCCTACAATGAGCAGTTCTTC; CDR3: CASSSQGQSSYNEQFF
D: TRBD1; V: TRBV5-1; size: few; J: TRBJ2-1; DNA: TGCGCCAGCAGCTTTCCCGGGACAGGGAGGAATGAGCAGTTCTTC; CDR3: CASSFPGTGRNEQFF
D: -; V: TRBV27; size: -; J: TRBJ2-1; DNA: TGTGCCAGCAGTTTTGCGGAATATAGCAATGAGCAGTTCTTC; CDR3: CASSFAEYSNEQFF
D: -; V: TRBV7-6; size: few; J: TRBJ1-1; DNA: TGTGCCAGCAGCTCACAGGGAAGGGGCTTGAACACTGAAGCTTTCTTT; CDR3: CASSSQGRGLNTEAFF
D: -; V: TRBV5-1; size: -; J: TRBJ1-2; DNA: TGCGCCAGCCGAAGCCTGGACAGTAACTATGGCTACACCTTC; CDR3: CASRSLDSNYGYTF
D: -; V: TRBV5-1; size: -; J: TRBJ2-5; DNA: TGCGCCAGCAGCTTTCAGGGAACCGGGGAGACCCAGTACTTC; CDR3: CASSFQGTGETQYF
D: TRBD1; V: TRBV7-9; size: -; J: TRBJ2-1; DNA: TGTGCCAGCAGCCTCACAGGGGGCCTCGACAATGAGCAGTTCTTC; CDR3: CASSLTGGLDNEQFF
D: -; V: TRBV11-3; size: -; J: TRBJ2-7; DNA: TGTGCCAGCAGCTTAGATGGCGGCCCAGGAGGCTACGAGCAGTACTTC; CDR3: CASSLDGGPGGYEQYF
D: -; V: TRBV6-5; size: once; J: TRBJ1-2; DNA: TGTGCCAGCAGCGATGGGGAGGGAAGGGGCTACACCTTC; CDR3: CASSDGEGRGYTF
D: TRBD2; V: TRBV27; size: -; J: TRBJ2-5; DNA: TGTGCCAGCACCCATCTTCGGGGGAGGGACCAGGGGACCCAGTACTTC; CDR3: CASTHLRGRDQGTQYF
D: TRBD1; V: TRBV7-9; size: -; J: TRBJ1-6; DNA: TGTGCCAGCAGCTCATACAGGGGGCAAAATTCACCCCTCCACTTT; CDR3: CASSSYRGQNSPLHF
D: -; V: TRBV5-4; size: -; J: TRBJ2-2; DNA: TGTGCCAGCAGCTTGGGCTTTGAGCTTGGGGAGCTGTTTTTT; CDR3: CASSLGFELGELFF
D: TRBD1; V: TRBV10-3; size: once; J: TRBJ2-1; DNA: TGTGCCATCAGTGGGGGACAGGGTGCTACGGCGGGGCGGCGAAATGAGCAGTTCTTC; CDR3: CAISGGQGATAGRRNEQFF
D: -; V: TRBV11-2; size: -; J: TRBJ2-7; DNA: TGTGCCAGCAGCTTAGGGGAGATCATCAACGAGCAGTACTTC; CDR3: CASSLGEIINEQYF
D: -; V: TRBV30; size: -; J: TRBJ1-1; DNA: TGTGCCTGGAGTGCTCGGAACACTGAAGCTTTCTTT; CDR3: CAWSARNTEAFF
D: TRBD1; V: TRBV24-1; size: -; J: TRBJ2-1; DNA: TGTGCCACCAGTGATTCAGGACAGGGGAGGGACAATGAGCAGTTCTTC; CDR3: CATSDSGQGRDNEQFF
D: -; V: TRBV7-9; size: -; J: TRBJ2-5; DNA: TGTGCCAGCAGCTCCCAGAGGTTAGCCCTATCACAAGAGACCCAGTACTTC; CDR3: CASSSQRLALSQETQYF
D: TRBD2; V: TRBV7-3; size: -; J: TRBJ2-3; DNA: TGTGCCAGCAGCTTAACGGGCTCTATAGCGGGAGGGACCACAGATACGCAGTATTTT; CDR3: CASSLTGSIAGGTTDTQYF
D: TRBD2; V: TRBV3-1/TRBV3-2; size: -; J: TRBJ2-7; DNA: TGTGCCAGCACCCTTAGCGGGAGGGATTACGAGCAGTACTTC; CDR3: CASTLSGRDYEQYF
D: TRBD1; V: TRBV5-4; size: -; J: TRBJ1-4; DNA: TGTGCCAGCAGTAAAGGGGTACAGGGGGTTAATGAAAAACTGTTTTTT; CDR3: CASSKGVQGVNEKLFF
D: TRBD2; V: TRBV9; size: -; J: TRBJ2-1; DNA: TGTGCCAGCAGCGTACGGCATTCTAGCGGGACTCACAATGAGCAGTTCTTC; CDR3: CASSVRHSSGTHNEQFF
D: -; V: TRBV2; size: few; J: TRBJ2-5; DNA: TGTGCCAGCAGCCTCCTGAGGGGGAGGGAAGGAGAGACCCAGTACTTC; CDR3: CASSLLRGREGETQYF
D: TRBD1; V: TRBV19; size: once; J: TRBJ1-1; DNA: TGTGCCAGTAGTCGGGACAGGGAGAACACTGAAGCTTTCTTT; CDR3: CASSRDRENTEAFF
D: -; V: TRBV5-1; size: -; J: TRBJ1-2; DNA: TGCGCCAGCAGCTTGGGGGAAGGGGTAATTTATGGCTACACCTTC; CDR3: CASSLGEGVIYGYTF
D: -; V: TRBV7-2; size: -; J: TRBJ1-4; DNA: TGTGCCAGCAGCCCGCGGGATCAGTTGAATGAAAAACTGTTTTTT; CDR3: CASSPRDQLNEKLFF
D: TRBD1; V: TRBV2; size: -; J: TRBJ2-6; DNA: TGTGCCACTTTCCCCCGGGCAGGGGGCTCTGGGGCCAACGTCCTGACTTTC; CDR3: CATFPRAGGSGANVLTF
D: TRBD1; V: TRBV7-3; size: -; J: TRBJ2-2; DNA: TGTGCCAGCAGCCATCCTGGTCAGGGGGTTTCAACCGGGGAGCTGTTTTTT; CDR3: CASSHPGQGVSTGELFF
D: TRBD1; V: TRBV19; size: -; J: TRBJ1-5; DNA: TGTGCCAGTAGTATAACAGGACAGGGACAGCCCCAGCATTTT; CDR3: CASSITGQGQPQHF
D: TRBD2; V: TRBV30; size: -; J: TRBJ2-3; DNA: TGTGCCTGCACTAGCGGGAGAATAGATACGCAGTATTTT; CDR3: CACTSGRIDTQYF
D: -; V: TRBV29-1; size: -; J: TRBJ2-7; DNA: TGCAGCGTTGGTTCACTTTCCTACGAGCAGTACTTC; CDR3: CSVGSLSYEQYF
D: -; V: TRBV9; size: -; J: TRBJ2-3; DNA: TGTGCCAGCAGGCTTGGGGGGGATACGCAGTATTTT; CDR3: CASRLGGDTQYF